These 21 T cell receptor beta chains originate from one sample sequenced in a study of cytomegalovirus exposure and HLA in healthy donors. Method: immunoSEQ multiplex PCR; TCRdb's copy keeps in-frame clones and lacks some. The sample yields approximately 81,000 clones, around 92% seen once. Sequenced: PBMCs. The receptors derive from a man in his late teens or twenties in good health and CMV-seronegative.

This rearrangement joins TRBV4-1 to TRBJ2-7; 7 bases map to TRBD1. The CDR3 has 15 residues. Germline assignment: CDR1 MGHRA and CDR2 YSYEKL. Trimming cost V 5 bases and J 2 bases; bases outside gene matches: 9. The CDR3 reads CASSSSQGIAYEQYF. The CDR3 DNA is TGCGCCAGCAGCTCCTCACAGGGGATTGCCTACGAGCAGTACTTC.

The rearrangement links TRBV6-1 to TRBJ1-1; the D gene is possibly TRBD1 (5 bases). The ends were cut back, 0 bases at V and 4 bases at J, with 12 bases in the middle. CDR1 and CDR2 (germline): MNHNS, SASEGT. The CDR3 runs to 15 residues. CDR3 sequence reads: CASSEAGQGGTEAFF. For the CDR3, the DNA is TGTGCCAGCAGTGAAGCCGGGCAGGGCGGCACTGAAGCTTTCTTT.

This chain links TRBV27 with TRBJ1-3; D is uncertain. Germline lookup yields CDR1 MNHEY and CDR2 SMNVEV (reference sequence). V was pared by 7 bases and J by 4 bases, with 11 bases between. The CDR3 has 13 residues. The CDR3 sequence is CASMGRRGNTIYF. CDR3 nucleotide sequence: TGTGCCAGCATGGGTCGGAGGGGAAACACCATATATTTT.

The chain carries TRBV5-1 and TRBJ2-7, with 9 bases fitting TRBD1. Germline CDR1 reads SGHRS; CDR2 reads YFSETQ. The CDR3 runs 16 residues. Losses at the gene ends were 4 bases for V and 2 bases for J; bases not matched to a gene: 10. The CDR3 DNA is TGCGCCAGCAGCGTGGCTCCCGGGACAGGGACCTACGAGCAGTACTTC. Its translation: CASSVAPGTGTYEQYF.

V usage is TRBV7-9 and J usage is TRBJ1-6, with 8 bases identical to TRBD1. Germline trimming cut 5 bases from V and 0 bases from J; bases unmatched to any gene: 6. This CDR3 has 17 residues. The germline V gene has CDR1 SEHNR and CDR2 FQNEAQ (reference sequence). CDR3 protein: CASSPWTGSSYNSPLHF. In DNA form, the CDR3 reads TGTGCCAGCAGCCCATGGACAGGGAGCTCCTATAATTCACCCCTCCACTTT.

The chain links TRBV9 to TRBJ2-7; 7 bases are shared with TRBD2. V was pared by 0 bases and J by 6 bases, with 6 bases of the junction left unmatched. This CDR3 region has 14 residues. Germline V gene data show CDR1 as SGDLS and CDR2 as YYNGEE. This CDR3 reads CASSVGEGIGEQYF. The CDR3 DNA reads as TGTGCCAGCAGCGTAGGGGAGGGAATAGGCGAGCAGTACTTC.

In the case of this clone: At one of its ends the junction is not consistent with the germline gene, which may arise from a read error. V gene TRBV4-1 combines with J gene TRBJ2-7; 7 bases align to TRBD1. CDR1 MGHRA and CDR2 YSYEKL come from the germline V gene. CDR3 length: 13 amino acids. The CDR3 DNA sequence: TGCGCCAGCAGCCGCACGGCGACAGGGACGAAGTTCTTC. It specifies CASSRTATGTKFF.

The chain carries TRBV5-4 and TRBJ1-2; D is unresolved. This CDR3 contains 15 residues. Germline lookup yields CDR1 SGHNT and CDR2 YYREEE (reference sequence). V was cut by 0 bases and J by 2 bases, with 11 bases left in between. In nucleotides, the CDR3 is TGTGCCAGCAGCTTGGTATCGGGAGGGAACTATGGCTACACCTTC. It translates to CASSLVSGGNYGYTF.

The V and J genes are TRBV7-3 and TRBJ2-3; 12 nucleotides agree with TRBD1. The V gene end was trimmed by 2 bases and the J gene end by 6 bases; junction bases not matched to a gene: 3. Looked up from germline, CDR1 is SGHTA and CDR2 is FQGTGA. CDR3 length: 15 amino acids. The CDR3 DNA reads as TGTGCCAGCAGCTTAGGGACAGGGGGCCGGGATACGCAGTATTTT. Translating gives CASSLGTGGRDTQYF. The full variable domain, completed using reference TRBV7-3 and TRBJ2-3, is GAGVSQTPSNKVTEKGKYVELRCDPISGHTALYWYRQSLGQGPEFLIYFQGTGAADDSGLPNDRFFAVRPEGSVSTLKIQRTERGDSAVYLCASSLGTGGRDTQYFGPGTRLTVL.

The chain links TRBV19 to TRBJ1-3; perhaps TRBD1 as D (5 bases). The CDR3 has 16 residues. Germline V gives CDR1 LNHDA, CDR2 SQIVND (reference sequence). V was shortened by 0 bases and J by 4 bases, with 13 bases between the two germline ends. The DNA for the CDR3 is TGTGCCAGTAGTATAGAGGGCCAGGGTCACGGAAACACCATATATTTT. As protein: CASSIEGQGHGNTIYF.

The V and J genes are TRBV27 and TRBJ2-3; 9 bases line up with TRBD1. From germline, CDR1 is MNHEY and CDR2 SMNVEV (reference sequence). V gave up 5 bases and J gave up 2 bases; unmatched junction bases: 17. This CDR3 has 19 amino acids. In DNA form, the CDR3 reads TGTGCCAGCAGTCCGTGGACAGGGGACCTTTTCTCTCCCACAGATACGCAGTATTTT. Translating gives CASSPWTGDLFSPTDTQYF.

The chain is built from TRBV15 and TRBJ2-1; 8 positions match TRBD2. Trimming took 3 bases from V and 8 from J; bases not matched to a gene: 12. CDR3 length equals 16 residues. The V gene's germline CDR1 is LNHNV and CDR2 YYDKDF (reference sequence). The CDR3 reads CATSREAGDGHDEQFF. DNA for the CDR3: TGTGCCACCAGCAGGGAAGCGGGAGATGGTCACGATGAGCAGTTCTTC.

The chain carries TRBV19 and TRBJ1-1, with 9 bases that match TRBD1. V gave up 2 bases and J gave up 3 bases; unmatched junction bases: 1. CDR1 and CDR2 from the germline V gene are LNHDA and SQIVND (reference sequence). The CDR3 extends over 14 amino acids. The CDR3 DNA is TGTGCCAGTAGTATAACAGGGGGCGACACTGAAGCTTTCTTT. It yields the protein CASSITGGDTEAFF.

The rearrangement links TRBV12-5 to TRBJ1-2; TRBD1 matches 7 bases. The CDR3 length is 13 residues. Germline trimming cut 1 base from V and 8 bases from J; bases unmatched to any gene: 4. Germline CDR1 LGHNT, CDR2 FRNRAP. The CDR3 spells CASGLGQGGGYTF. As DNA, the CDR3 is TGTGCTAGTGGTTTGGGACAGGGTGGCGGCTACACCTTC.

The V and J genes are TRBV15 and TRBJ2-7; 7 nucleotides agree with TRBD2. Germline-derived CDR1 and CDR2 are LNHNV and YYDKDF (reference sequence). Trimming removed 10 bases from V and 5 bases from J; junction bases left unmatched: 11. The CDR3 totals 13 residues. CDR3 residues: CAISPGGKNEQYF. The DNA of the CDR3 is TGTGCCATCTCACCGGGGGGAAAGAACGAGCAGTACTTC.

In its sample, this clone is medium-sized (0.01 to 0.1%). V and J are TRBV11-2 and TRBJ2-7, with a tentative D call TRBD1 (6 bases). CDR1 SGHAT and CDR2 FQNNGV come from the germline V gene. This CDR3 region has 13 residues. Deletions cut 5 bases from V and 2 bases from J, with 10 bases between. Here the CDR3 DNA reads TGTGCCAGCAGCGGGGGCGCGGCCTACGAGCAGTACTTC. This encodes CASSGGAAYEQYF. The full variable domain, completed using reference TRBV11-2 and TRBJ2-7, is EAGVAQSPRYKIIEKRQSVAFWCNPISGHATLYWYQQILGQGPKLLIQFQNNGVVDDSQLPKDRFSAERLKGVDSTLKIQPAKLEDSAVYLCASSGGAAYEQYFGPGTRLTVT.

CDR3 in DNA: TGCGCCAGCAGCCCAAGGACAGGTAATTACGAGCAGTACTTC. Amino acid sequence: CASSPRTGNYEQYF. V gene TRBV4-1 combines with J gene TRBJ2-7, with TRBD1 matching over 7 bases. The CDR3 has 14 residues. Germline CDR1 is MGHRA and CDR2 is YSYEKL. V dropped 4 bases and J dropped 4; count of bases not matched to a gene: 7.

The CDR3, as DNA: TGTGCCAGCAGCTCGGGGCGGGGGGCGGCCGAGCAGTACTTC. Translation gives CASSSGRGAAEQYF. J is TRBJ2-7 and V is TRBV5-4, with 8 bases aligning to TRBD2. There are 14 residues in the CDR3. Germline CDR1 reads SGHNT; CDR2 reads YYREEE (reference sequence). V trimming: 3 bases; J trimming: 6 bases; junction bases outside the gene matches: 8.

The CDR3 loop is CASSARGRQSYEQYF. As DNA, the CDR3 is TGTGCCAGCAGTGCACGAGGTAGGCAGTCCTACGAGCAGTACTTC. The chain has TRBV6-1 and TRBJ2-7; no definite D call. This CDR3 spans 15 amino acids. Trimming left V 4 bases short and J 1 base short, with 14 bases between. CDR1 and CDR2 from the germline V gene are MNHNS and SASEGT.

The CDR3 nucleotides read TGTGCCAGCAGTTTATCCCCAGGCTCCTACTATGGCTACACCTTC. It encodes CASSLSPGSYYGYTF. The V gene is TRBV28, the J gene TRBJ1-2; D not resolved. The ends were cut back, 1 base at V and 3 bases at J, with 12 bases in the middle. Germline-derived CDR1 and CDR2 are MDHEN and SYDVKM. The CDR3 length is 15 residues.

The chain combines TRBV11-2 with TRBJ1-1; TRBD1 aligns across 8 bases. The CDR3 length is 14 residues. The trim removed 7 bases at V and 4 bases at J, leaving 8 bases unmatched. Germline-derived CDR1 and CDR2 are SGHAT and FQNNGV. The DNA for the CDR3 is TGTGCCAGCAAGGGACAGGCGGTGACCACTGAAGCTTTCTTT. This encodes CASKGQAVTTEAFF.